The next 20 T cell receptor beta chains were all read from a single sample in a study of identical twins. TCRdb re-analysed the 5' RACE reads in MiXCR, keeping a single row per CDR3 protein. The table has approximately 620,000 distinct CDR3 sequences, roughly 8% seen once. The same data also contributed to another study, on yellow fever vaccine responses in identical twins.

Sample: PBMCs. The receptors shown here come from a woman aged 18-29 years in good health.

This clonotype was counted at least ten times. The rearrangement links TRBV12-3 or TRBV12-4 to TRBJ2-2; 7 bases match TRBD1. The J segment lost 0 bases and the V segment lost 7 bases, leaving 5 bases of the junction unmatched. This CDR3 region has 15 residues. The DNA of the CDR3 is TGTGCCAGCACCCCGACAGGGCCGAACACCGGGGAGCTGTTTTTT. Its protein product is CASTPTGPNTGELFF.

The gene calls are TRBV4-3 and TRBJ2-5; the match to TRBD1 covers 9 bases. Unmatched junction bases numbered 7, after V lost 0 bases and J lost 8 bases. The CDR3 consists of 15 residues. The germline gives CDR1 LGHNA, CDR2 YSLEER. Written as DNA, the CDR3 is TGCGCCAGCAGCCAAGATCTCGGACAGGGGTTAACCCAGTACTTC. Encoded protein: CASSQDLGQGLTQYF.

This clonotype was recorded many times. The rearrangement joins TRBV24-1 to TRBJ2-6; D is unclear. Germline-derived CDR1 and CDR2 are KGHDR and SFDVKD. Deletions cut 4 bases from V and 0 bases from J, with 15 bases between. This CDR3 is 18 amino acids long. The CDR3 reads CATSDSLGSSSGANVLTF. The CDR3 DNA sequence: TGTGCCACCAGTGACTCTTTGGGCAGCAGCTCTGGGGCCAACGTCCTGACTTTC.

The table lists this clonotype with a few counts. The V gene is TRBV7-9, the J gene TRBJ2-7, with D possibly matching TRBD1 (6 bases). CDR1 SEHNR and CDR2 FQNEAQ come from the germline V gene (reference sequence). The CDR3 loop spans 14 amino acids. Trimming left V 2 bases short and J 3 bases short, with 11 bases between. The CDR3: CASSLPGAVYEQYF. The CDR3 DNA reads TGTGCCAGCAGCTTACCAGGGGCGGTCTACGAGCAGTACTTC.

The CDR3 here is CASSFGEGEVTSYEQYF. CDR3 bases: TGTGCCAGCAGTTTCGGTGAGGGGGAAGTGACCTCCTACGAGCAGTACTTC. The chain has TRBV12-3 or TRBV12-4 and TRBJ2-7, with D possibly being TRBD1 (6 bases). CDR3 length equals 17 residues. Trimming pared 3 bases from V and 0 bases from J, leaving 18 bases between.

This clonotype was seen only a few times. V usage is TRBV6-1 and J usage is TRBJ2-3, with 8 bases identical to TRBD2. Trimming removed 5 bases from V and 1 base from J; junction bases left unmatched: 8. Germline assignment: CDR1 MNHNS and CDR2 SASEGT. The CDR3 consists of 16 residues. CDR3 region: CASSRQAGVGTDTQYF. The CDR3 nucleotides read TGTGCCAGCAGTCGGCAAGCGGGAGTTGGCACAGATACGCAGTATTTT.

In its sample, this clonotype was seen a few times. V and J are TRBV5-1 and TRBJ2-1; maybe TRBD2 (8 bases). V was shortened by 0 bases and J by 8 bases, with 15 bases between the two germline ends. Germline V gene data show CDR1 as SGHRS and CDR2 as YFSETQ. The CDR3 runs to 15 residues. The CDR3 region is CASSLAGLGGDEQFF. The DNA of the CDR3 is TGCGCCAGCAGCTTGGCGGGACTAGGGGGCGATGAGCAGTTCTTC.

This clonotype occurred many times. V and J are TRBV5-6 and TRBJ2-1; 8 nucleotides line up with TRBD1. V was pared by 3 bases and J by 6 bases, with 2 bases of the junction left unmatched. The CDR3 extends over 13 amino acids. Germline values: CDR1 SGHDT, CDR2 YYEEEE. CDR3 protein: CASSSDRVNEQFF. DNA of the CDR3: TGTGCCAGCAGCTCGGACAGGGTCAATGAGCAGTTCTTC.

This clonotype was counted ten times or more. The chain uses TRBV12-3 or TRBV12-4 and TRBJ1-5; D gene uncertain. The CDR3 loop spans 13 amino acids. Trimming pared 1 base from V and 5 bases from J, leaving 6 bases between. The CDR3 DNA reads as TGTGCCAGCAGTTTAGGTCGGTATCAGCCCCAGCATTTT. This gives the protein CASSLGRYQPQHF.

This clonotype was seen more than once but under ten times. V and J are TRBV7-9 and TRBJ1-1, with no clear D. The CDR3 totals 14 residues. Between the trimmed V and J ends, which lost 1 base and 0 bases, there was a span of 6 bases. From germline, CDR1 is SEHNR and CDR2 FQNEAQ (reference sequence). In DNA, the CDR3 is TGTGCCAGCAGCTTAGACATGCTGAACACTGAAGCTTTCTTT. As protein: CASSLDMLNTEAFF.

The CDR3 DNA sequence: TGCAGTGCTAGTTCAGTCGGGAGGGCCTGGAATGAGCAGTTCTTC. Translated, it gives CSASSVGRAWNEQFF. The V and J genes are TRBV20-1 and TRBJ2-1; 8 bases map to TRBD2. Trimming at V came to 3 bases and at J to 7 bases, leaving 11 bases not matched to a gene. Looked up from germline, CDR1 is DFQATT and CDR2 is SNEGSKA (reference sequence). This CDR3 comprises 15 residues.

V usage is TRBV14 and J usage is TRBJ2-7; 8 bases are a match to TRBD1. CDR1 SGHDN and CDR2 FVKESK come from the germline V gene. The CDR3 is made up of 17 amino acids. V lost 3 bases, J lost 0 bases, and 10 bases stayed unmatched. The CDR3: CASSHGMGQEISYEQYF. The DNA of the CDR3 is TGTGCCAGCAGCCACGGAATGGGACAGGAGATCTCCTACGAGCAGTACTTC.

Only a few counts were recorded for this clonotype. Here the CDR3 DNA reads TGTGCCAGCAGTTCTGGTACGGGAAACACCATATATTTT. Amino acids: CASSSGTGNTIYF. The chain carries TRBV7-3 and TRBJ1-3; no definite D call. V was cut by 6 bases and J by 4 bases, with 10 bases left in between. The CDR3 is 13 residues long. The germline V gene has CDR1 SGHTA and CDR2 FQGTGA.

This clonotype was observed a handful of times. The gene calls are TRBV6-4 and TRBJ2-3; D perhaps matches TRBD1 (6 bases). The CDR3 totals 13 residues. Trimming took 6 bases from V and 4 from J, leaving 11 bases between them. Looked up from germline, CDR1 is MRHNA and CDR2 is SNTAGT. The CDR3 nucleotides read TGTGCCAGCAGCAACAGGGTCGCAGATACGCAGTATTTT. Protein product: CASSNRVADTQYF.

The chain carries TRBV5-4 and TRBJ2-7; weak D call: TRBD1 (6 bases). The CDR3 length is 16 residues. The V and J ends lost 4 bases and 1 base respectively, with 18 bases between them. Per the germline V gene, CDR1 is SGHNT and CDR2 is YYREEE (reference sequence). The CDR3 spells CASSGQGAGVSYEQYF. The CDR3 DNA is TGTGCCAGCAGCGGACAAGGGGCAGGGGTGTCCTACGAGCAGTACTTC.

This chain joins TRBV27 and TRBJ2-5; TRBD1 might be the D (6 bases). CDR3 size: 14 residues. CDR1 is MNHEY and CDR2 is SMNVEV in the germline V gene (reference sequence). Trimming stripped 4 bases from V and 7 bases from J, with 16 bases between. CDR3 nucleotide sequence: TGTGCCAGCAGTTCTTGGACAGACTCCGGGACCCAGTACTTC. Protein sequence: CASSSWTDSGTQYF.

This clonotype was counted at least ten times. The chain uses TRBV5-4 and TRBJ2-7; 10 nucleotides line up with TRBD2. Germline V gene data show CDR1 as SGHNT and CDR2 as YYREEE (reference sequence). The CDR3 loop spans 15 amino acids. J was trimmed by 7 bases and V by 4 bases; bases with no gene match: 11. CDR3 in amino acids: CASSNPSGGLLEQYF. The DNA for the CDR3 is TGTGCCAGCAGCAATCCTAGCGGGGGCCTCCTGGAGCAGTACTTC.

This clonotype was seen many times. This sequence joins TRBV7-9 and TRBJ2-4; the match to TRBD1 covers 8 bases. Germline V lookup: CDR1 SEHNR, CDR2 FQNEAQ (reference sequence). J was trimmed by 6 bases and V by 1 base; bases with no gene match: 8. The CDR3 runs to 16 residues. The CDR3 DNA is TGTGCCAGCAGCTTAGTTGTTGGGACAGGAGGAAACATTCAGTACTTC. Its translation: CASSLVVGTGGNIQYF.

This clonotype has only a few counts. V and J are TRBV20-1 and TRBJ2-7; the match to TRBD2 covers 8 bases. Trimming removed 4 bases from V and 2 bases from J; junction bases left unmatched: 4. Germline lookup yields CDR1 DFQATT and CDR2 SNEGSKA (reference sequence). The CDR3 runs 13 residues. CDR3 in amino acids: CSANGGAAYEQYF. DNA for the CDR3: TGCAGTGCTAACGGGGGGGCCGCCTACGAGCAGTACTTC.

This chain uses TRBV25-1 with TRBJ2-4; TRBD1 is a possible D gene (5 bases). Trimming removed 3 bases at V and 0 bases at J, with 12 bases between. Germline CDR1 is MGHDK and CDR2 is SYGVNS. This CDR3 has 16 residues. In DNA, the CDR3 is TGTGCCAGCAGTGATCGAGACAGACTAGCCAAAAACATTCAGTACTTC. It encodes CASSDRDRLAKNIQYF. Filled out from reference TRBV25-1 and TRBJ2-4, the complete variable domain reads EADIYQTPRYLVIGTGKKITLECSQTMGHDKMYWYQQDPGMELHLIHYSYGVNSTEKGDLSSESTVSRIRTEHFPLTLESARPSHTSQYLCASSDRDRLAKNIQYFGAGTRLSVL.